This note documents a single TCR beta chain sequence. Its cognate antigen is unknown. This sample stems from a study of cytomegalovirus exposure and HLA in healthy donors. The CDR3 extends over 14 amino acids. The V gene's germline CDR1 is SGHNT and CDR2 YENEEA. Trimming stripped 3 bases from V and 6 bases from J, with 11 bases between. The PCR used 60 Vbeta and 13 Jbeta primers. Sequenced by immunoSEQ multiplex PCR; TCRdb stores in-frame clones only, minus some. The top ten clones hold about 1% of a sample with roughly 130,000 clones, 60% to 80% of them seen once. Regarding the study as a whole: Later analysis identified a missense DCLRE1C variant that was linked to TCR beta V- and J-gene trimming. Presence/absence analyses supposed approximately even sequencing depth among donors.

The source material was PBMCs. The rearrangement uses TRBV11-3 and TRBJ2-2, with D perhaps matching TRBD1 (6 bases). This sequence was found in a young man in good health and CMV-seronegative. The CDR3 sequence: CASSFEGVPGELFF. CDR3 bases: TGTGCCAGCAGCTTCGAGGGGGTCCCCGGGGAGCTGTTTTTT.